The rows below give T cell receptor beta chains drawn from one sample of a study of shared clonotypes between healthy human individuals. Assay: immunoSEQ multiplex PCR; the TCRdb copy retains only in-frame clones and omits some. The data show over 2 million clones, under 95% seen once. Sequencing was carried out using naive CD4+ T cells from PBMCs. These receptors all come from a young man in good health. Some clones in this sample may be carry-over from other donors' samples. Each CDR3 is given with its conserved first and last residue. Each record gives: J gene, clone size, V gene, D gene, CDR3 protein, CDR3 DNA. The D gene is left open where the match is weak. Clone size is stated in some rows and not others, as once, few, many or a class when expanded.

j_gene: TRBJ1-2; abundance: .; v_gene: TRBV30; d_gene: .; CDR3aa: CAWSRGAPYGYTF; CDR3nt: TGTGCCTGGAGTAGGGGGGCCCCATATGGCTACACCTTC
j_gene: TRBJ2-7; abundance: .; v_gene: TRBV7-2; d_gene: .; CDR3aa: CASSLVGTAGAEQYF; CDR3nt: TGTGCCAGCAGCTTAGTTGGAACCGCGGGTGCCGAGCAGTACTTC
j_gene: TRBJ2-2; abundance: once; v_gene: TRBV5-1; d_gene: TRBD2; CDR3aa: CASSLEGLAGLNTGELFF; CDR3nt: TGCGCCAGCAGCTTGGAGGGACTAGCGGGATTGAACACCGGGGAGCTGTTTTTT
j_gene: TRBJ2-7; abundance: once; v_gene: TRBV15; d_gene: .; CDR3aa: CATSGEPFTVDEQYF; CDR3nt: TGTGCCACCAGCGGGGAACCTTTTACAGTCGACGAGCAGTACTTC
j_gene: TRBJ1-5; abundance: .; v_gene: TRBV7-8; d_gene: TRBD1; CDR3aa: CASSYRGRSNQPQHF; CDR3nt: TGTGCCAGCAGCTACAGGGGGCGAAGCAATCAGCCCCAGCATTTT
j_gene: TRBJ2-1; abundance: .; v_gene: TRBV5-1; d_gene: .; CDR3aa: CASSPSYSPGNEQFF; CDR3nt: TGCGCCAGCAGCCCGTCCTATTCCCCCGGGAATGAGCAGTTCTTC
j_gene: TRBJ2-5; abundance: once; v_gene: TRBV29-1; d_gene: .; CDR3aa: CSVKDPIQETQYF; CDR3nt: TGCAGCGTGAAGGACCCAATCCAAGAGACCCAGTACTTC
j_gene: TRBJ2-7; abundance: .; v_gene: TRBV7-2; d_gene: .; CDR3aa: CASSPAVGLPYF; CDR3nt: TGTGCCAGCAGCCCGGCGGTAGGGCTACCGTACTTC
j_gene: TRBJ2-7; abundance: .; v_gene: TRBV7-2; d_gene: TRBD1; CDR3aa: CASRAGTGSYEQYF; CDR3nt: TGTGCCAGCAGGGCCGGGACAGGCTCCTACGAGCAGTACTTC
j_gene: TRBJ2-2; abundance: .; v_gene: TRBV7-9; d_gene: .; CDR3aa: CASSLGGKAGELFF; CDR3nt: TGTGCCAGCAGCTTAGGGGGGAAGGCCGGGGAGCTGTTTTTT
j_gene: TRBJ2-5; abundance: .; v_gene: TRBV28; d_gene: TRBD1; CDR3aa: CASKTGVWKTQYF; CDR3nt: TGTGCCAGCAAGACAGGGGTTTGGAAGACCCAGTACTTC
j_gene: TRBJ1-1; abundance: .; v_gene: TRBV7-6; d_gene: .; CDR3aa: CASSLGRKNTEAFF; CDR3nt: TGTGCCAGCAGCTTAGGCAGGAAAAACACTGAAGCTTTCTTT
j_gene: TRBJ1-2; abundance: .; v_gene: TRBV5-1; d_gene: .; CDR3aa: CASSLEVGEFGRNGYTF; CDR3nt: TGCGCCAGCAGCTTGGAGGTTGGGGAATTCGGTCGGAATGGCTACACCTTC
j_gene: TRBJ1-1; abundance: .; v_gene: TRBV6-6; d_gene: .; CDR3aa: CASSYGQGETEAFF; CDR3nt: TGTGCCAGCAGTTACGGGCAGGGAGAGACTGAAGCTTTCTTT
j_gene: TRBJ2-7; abundance: once; v_gene: TRBV5-1; d_gene: .; CDR3aa: CASSSDGSSYEQYF; CDR3nt: TGCGCCAGCAGCTCCGACGGGAGCTCCTACGAGCAGTACTTC
j_gene: TRBJ2-7; abundance: .; v_gene: TRBV30; d_gene: .; CDR3aa: CAWSLVPSSYEQYF; CDR3nt: TGTGCCTGGAGTCTAGTTCCTAGCTCCTACGAGCAGTACTTC
j_gene: TRBJ2-1; abundance: .; v_gene: TRBV25-1; d_gene: .; CDR3aa: CASSDARGPHNEQFF; CDR3nt: TGTGCCAGCAGTGACGCCCGCGGCCCCCACAATGAGCAGTTCTTC
j_gene: TRBJ2-1; abundance: .; v_gene: TRBV19; d_gene: TRBD1; CDR3aa: CASSKSGTDIYNEQFF; CDR3nt: TGTGCCAGTAGCAAGTCCGGGACAGATATCTACAATGAGCAGTTCTTC
j_gene: TRBJ2-4; abundance: .; v_gene: TRBV6-1; d_gene: .; CDR3aa: CASSKAVTRGTKNIQYF; CDR3nt: TGTGCCAGCAGTAAAGCAGTCACCCGAGGGACCAAAAACATTCAGTACTTC
j_gene: TRBJ2-5; abundance: .; v_gene: TRBV29-1; d_gene: .; CDR3aa: CSVVGGGQETQYF; CDR3nt: TGCAGCGTTGTTGGTGGGGGCCAAGAGACCCAGTACTTC
j_gene: TRBJ2-5; abundance: once; v_gene: TRBV7-9; d_gene: TRBD1; CDR3aa: CASSSRDRAKETQYF; CDR3nt: TGTGCCAGCAGCTCCCGGGACAGGGCGAAAGAGACCCAGTACTTC
j_gene: TRBJ1-2; abundance: .; v_gene: TRBV20-1; d_gene: .; CDR3aa: CSASRGGYTF; CDR3nt: TGCAGTGCTAGTCGGGGCGGCTACACCTTC
j_gene: TRBJ2-6; abundance: .; v_gene: TRBV5-1; d_gene: .; CDR3aa: CASSLVSGAGANVLTF; CDR3nt: TGCGCCAGCAGCTTGGTCTCGGGGGCAGGGGCCAACGTCCTGACTTTC
j_gene: TRBJ2-5; abundance: .; v_gene: TRBV7-2; d_gene: .; CDR3aa: CASSSAPLGGTQYF; CDR3nt: TGTGCCAGCAGCTCCGCGCCCTTAGGGGGGACCCAGTACTTC
j_gene: TRBJ2-5; abundance: once; v_gene: TRBV2; d_gene: .; CDR3aa: CASSEEGLEVGTQYF; CDR3nt: TGTGCCAGCAGTGAAGAAGGGTTGGAGGTGGGGACCCAGTACTTC
j_gene: TRBJ2-2; abundance: .; v_gene: TRBV27; d_gene: TRBD2; CDR3aa: CASSLGLGLAASTGELFF; CDR3nt: TGTGCCAGCAGTTTAGGGCTGGGCCTAGCGGCTTCCACCGGGGAGCTGTTTTTT
j_gene: TRBJ2-1; abundance: .; v_gene: TRBV6-1; d_gene: TRBD2; CDR3aa: CASSGRLAGGYNEQFF; CDR3nt: TGTGCCAGCAGTGGCCGACTAGCGGGAGGTTACAATGAGCAGTTCTTC
j_gene: TRBJ2-3; abundance: .; v_gene: TRBV30; d_gene: .; CDR3aa: CAWGTPDTQYF; CDR3nt: TGTGCCTGGGGGACCCCAGATACGCAGTATTTT
j_gene: TRBJ1-2; abundance: .; v_gene: TRBV5-1; d_gene: TRBD1; CDR3aa: CASSFLAGGNYGYTF; CDR3nt: TGCGCCAGCAGCTTTCTGGCAGGGGGCAACTATGGCTACACCTTC
j_gene: TRBJ2-1; abundance: .; v_gene: TRBV25-1; d_gene: TRBD2; CDR3aa: CASSGTSGYNEQFF; CDR3nt: TGTGCCAGCAGTGGGACTAGCGGTTACAATGAGCAGTTCTTC
j_gene: TRBJ2-5; abundance: .; v_gene: TRBV6-1; d_gene: TRBD2; CDR3aa: CASSERGTSGRGETQYF; CDR3nt: TGTGCCAGCAGTGAAAGGGGGACTAGCGGGAGAGGAGAGACCCAGTACTTC
j_gene: TRBJ1-4; abundance: once; v_gene: TRBV27; d_gene: .; CDR3aa: CASSSPGSGEKLFF; CDR3nt: TGTGCCAGCAGTTCGCCCGGGTCGGGGGAAAAACTGTTTTTT
j_gene: TRBJ1-1; abundance: few; v_gene: TRBV28; d_gene: .; CDR3aa: CASSLSGTEAFF; CDR3nt: TGTGCCAGCAGTTTATCGGGTACTGAAGCTTTCTTT
j_gene: TRBJ2-3; abundance: .; v_gene: TRBV7-9; d_gene: .; CDR3aa: CASSWEFGTDTQYF; CDR3nt: TGTGCCAGCAGCTGGGAATTCGGTACAGATACGCAGTATTTT
j_gene: TRBJ1-4; abundance: .; v_gene: TRBV11-2; d_gene: .; CDR3aa: CASSLEVRSEKLFF; CDR3nt: TGTGCCAGCAGCTTAGAGGTCCGATCGGAAAAACTGTTTTTT
j_gene: TRBJ2-1; abundance: .; v_gene: TRBV15; d_gene: .; CDR3aa: CATSAIPSSSYNEQFF; CDR3nt: TGTGCCACCAGCGCCATCCCGTCGTCCTCCTACAATGAGCAGTTCTTC
j_gene: TRBJ2-2; abundance: .; v_gene: TRBV7-2; d_gene: .; CDR3aa: CASSFSAYFTGELFF; CDR3nt: TGTGCCAGCAGCTTTTCCGCATACTTCACCGGGGAGCTGTTTTTT
j_gene: TRBJ2-5; abundance: .; v_gene: TRBV28; d_gene: TRBD2; CDR3aa: CASSLRSGEETQYF; CDR3nt: TGTGCCAGCAGTTTGCGTAGCGGGGAAGAGACCCAGTACTTC
j_gene: TRBJ2-3; abundance: .; v_gene: TRBV28; d_gene: .; CDR3aa: CASRSRTDTQYF; CDR3nt: TGTGCCAGCAGGTCCCGCACAGATACGCAGTATTTT
j_gene: TRBJ2-2; abundance: .; v_gene: TRBV13; d_gene: .; CDR3aa: CASSLRTTANTGELFF; CDR3nt: TGTGCCAGCAGCCTCAGGACTACCGCGAACACCGGGGAGCTGTTTTTT
j_gene: TRBJ1-5; abundance: .; v_gene: TRBV28; d_gene: .; CDR3aa: CASSFYIRGRNSNQPQHF; CDR3nt: TGTGCCAGCAGTTTCTACATTCGGGGTAGGAATAGCAATCAGCCCCAGCATTTT
j_gene: TRBJ2-3; abundance: once; v_gene: TRBV5-8; d_gene: TRBD2; CDR3aa: CASSSRGADTQYF; CDR3nt: TGTGCCAGCAGCTCTCGGGGGGCAGATACGCAGTATTTT
j_gene: TRBJ1-3; abundance: .; v_gene: TRBV27; d_gene: .; CDR3aa: CASSLLSGNTIYF; CDR3nt: TGTGCCAGCAGTCTTCTGTCTGGAAACACCATATATTTT
j_gene: TRBJ1-1; abundance: .; v_gene: TRBV9; d_gene: .; CDR3aa: CASSVTQDLNTEAFF; CDR3nt: TGTGCCAGCAGCGTCACACAGGATTTGAACACTGAAGCTTTCTTT
j_gene: TRBJ2-5; abundance: .; v_gene: TRBV6-1; d_gene: TRBD2; CDR3aa: CASSEGGTSGRRAETQYF; CDR3nt: TGTGCCAGCAGTGAAGGCGGGACTAGCGGGAGAAGAGCTGAGACCCAGTACTTC
j_gene: TRBJ2-2; abundance: few; v_gene: TRBV15; d_gene: TRBD1; CDR3aa: CATSRDPRGLGELFF; CDR3nt: TGTGCCACCAGCAGAGATCCAAGGGGGCTCGGGGAGCTGTTTTTT
j_gene: TRBJ2-1; abundance: .; v_gene: TRBV5-1; d_gene: TRBD2; CDR3aa: CASSLGEGYGGEQFF; CDR3nt: TGCGCCAGCAGCTTGGGGGAGGGTTACGGCGGGGAGCAGTTCTTC
j_gene: TRBJ2-7; abundance: .; v_gene: TRBV7-2; d_gene: .; CDR3aa: CASSLTGAREQYF; CDR3nt: TGTGCCAGCAGCTTAACCGGGGCCCGAGAGCAGTACTTC
j_gene: TRBJ2-5; abundance: .; v_gene: TRBV7-8; d_gene: .; CDR3aa: CASSFNPAGRLGQETQYF; CDR3nt: TGTGCCAGCAGCTTTAACCCGGCGGGAAGGTTAGGCCAAGAGACCCAGTACTTC
j_gene: TRBJ2-7; abundance: .; v_gene: TRBV7-9; d_gene: TRBD1; CDR3aa: CASSRAGQGRNEQYF; CDR3nt: TGTGCCAGCAGTCGAGCGGGACAGGGGAGGAACGAGCAGTACTTC